These T cell receptor beta chains were read from a single sample in a study of OX40 agonist ivuxolimab in advanced cancers. TCRdb's table, derived via immunoSEQ multiplex PCR, lists solely in-frame clones and lacks some. Of approximately 110,000 clones in the sample, 80% to 95% were seen once. The source material was CD4+ or CD8+ T cells sorted from blood, sampled in a trial of the OX40 agonist ivuxolimab. These receptors all stem from an adult with an advanced solid tumor such as melanoma, head and neck, liver or kidney cancer. The conserved cysteine and the conserved F or W are not part of the CDR3 here.

v_gene	j_gene	CDR3aa
TRBV11-2	TRBJ2-7	ASSTRTGSDEQY
TRBV10-1	TRBJ1-1	ASSPGTGSDTEAF
TRBV6-5	.	ASSYSWDRLDEQY
TRBV29-1	TRBJ1-3	SVRDQHTIY
TRBV7-9	TRBJ2-1	ASSPAGTNSYNEQF
TRBV5-1	TRBJ2-7	ASSPAVGQGPYEQY
TRBV18	TRBJ2-1	ASSPLSDRVDEQF
TRBV6-5	TRBJ2-4	ASTGTAEAKNIQY
TRBV7-3	.	ASSPDGPPYEQY
TRBV5-4	TRBJ2-3	ASSSGQGSDTQY
TRBV9	TRBJ2-1	ASSRTSGSTRTVYNEQF
TRBV6-5	TRBJ1-1	ASSVDGQLEAF
TRBV6-6	.	ASSPTSYEQY
TRBV6-5	TRBJ2-7	ASSSYRERGYEQY
TRBV15	TRBJ2-3	ATSRGTDTQY
TRBV19	TRBJ2-5	ASSVLGTGPQETQY
TRBV27	TRBJ1-1	ASSPSGPIAF
TRBV29-1	TRBJ2-3	SVRTTGHSSTDTQY
TRBV27	TRBJ2-3	ASSLWWTDTQY
TRBV6-1	TRBJ2-6	ASKESGANVLT
TRBV27	TRBJ2-3	ASSFQGGLDTQY
TRBV28	TRBJ2-2	ASSWWQGGQGAPGELF